The 16 T cell receptor beta chains in this list originate from one sample, sequenced in a study of Graves' ophthalmopathy and Graves' hyperthyroidism. From RNA, the CDR3 regions of TCR beta chains were amplified and sequenced. HTBI-primed RT-PCR formed the first round, and a multiplex PCR formed the second. A single record per CDR3 protein comes from TCRdb applying MiXCR to the multiplex PCR reads. Here the sample spans roughly 400,000 distinct CDR3 sequences, about 17% being singletons. The sequenced sample was peripheral blood. These receptors all come from a woman aged 18-29 years with Graves' ophthalmopathy.

This clonotype was detected many times. The chain links TRBV6-2 or TRBV6-3 to TRBJ1-1; TRBD1 might be the D (6 bases). The V end was cut by 6 bases, the J end by 1 base, with 15 bases between. CDR1 and CDR2 (germline): MNHEY, SVGEGT. The CDR3 extends over 15 amino acids. The CDR3 region has the DNA TGTGCCAGCAGCCCCCCCACAGGGCGGAACACTGAAGCTTTCTTT. It translates to CASSPPTGRNTEAFF.

This clonotype was found many times. The chain combines TRBV7-2 with TRBJ2-7; D is unclear. Germline V CDR1 and CDR2: SGHTA, FQGNSA. V lost 2 bases, J lost 5 bases, and 10 bases lay in between. The CDR3 runs 13 residues. CDR3 region: CASSLITGNEQYF. CDR3 bases: TGTGCCAGCAGCTTAATTACGGGTAACGAGCAGTACTTC.

The rearrangement links TRBV6-1 to TRBJ1-1; no clear D gene. Looked up from germline, CDR1 is MNHNS and CDR2 is SASEGT. This CDR3 is built from 16 residues. V lost 7 bases to trimming and J lost 1 base, with 19 bases between them. CDR3 residues: CASTRSAVLENTEAFF. CDR3 bases: TGTGCCAGCACTCGTTCCGCGGTTCTGGAGAACACTGAAGCTTTCTTT.

Ten or more counts support this clonotype. The rearrangement links TRBV27 to TRBJ2-5; 8 bases line up with TRBD1. Trimming took 4 bases from V and 3 from J; bases not matched to a gene: 1. The CDR3 spans 13 residues. Germline assignment: CDR1 MNHEY and CDR2 SMNVEV (reference sequence). For the CDR3, the DNA is TGTGCCAGCAGTTGGACAGGGAAAGAGACCCAGTACTTC. It encodes CASSWTGKETQYF.

This clonotype came up many times. The rearrangement joins TRBV27 to TRBJ1-2; D possibly corresponds to TRBD1 (5 bases). V gave up 5 bases and J gave up 3 bases, with 19 bases separating them. Germline V gene sequence: CDR1 MNHEY, CDR2 SMNVEV (reference sequence). The CDR3 is 16 amino acids. The CDR3 DNA is TGTGCCAGCAGTCCCGGGGTGGGGCCTAGGGACTATGGCTACACCTTC. This encodes CASSPGVGPRDYGYTF.

This clonotype was detected many times. The genes are TRBV15 and TRBJ1-2; a weak D match, TRBD1 (6 bases). The CDR3 has 13 residues. Germline CDR1 and CDR2: LNHNV and YYDKDF (reference sequence). V gave up 5 bases and J gave up 7 bases, with 14 bases separating them. CDR3 sequence: CATSAAGVGGYTF. CDR3 in DNA: TGTGCCACCAGCGCCGCAGGGGTGGGTGGCTACACCTTC. Drawing the rest from reference TRBV15 and TRBJ1-2, the complete variable domain is DAMVIQNPRYQVTQFGKPVTLSCSQTLNHNVMYWYQQKSSQAPKLLFHYYDKDFNNEADTPDNFQSRRPNTSFCFLDIRSPGLGDTAMYLCATSAAGVGGYTFGSGTRLTVV.

This clonotype was counted many times. The genes are TRBV5-6 and TRBJ2-5; a weak D match, TRBD1 (5 bases). Germline loops: CDR1 SGHDT, CDR2 YYEEEE. Trimming cost V 7 bases and J 13 bases, with 20 bases left between them. This CDR3 region has 12 residues. The CDR3 here is CASGKGGALWYF. The CDR3, as DNA: TGTGCCAGCGGAAAAGGTGGGGCCCTATGGTACTTC.

This clonotype has ten or more counts. This clone may be a read error of a much larger clone one base away. The rearrangement joins TRBV30 to TRBJ1-1; possibly TRBD1 for D (6 bases). Germline V gene lookup returns CDR1 GTSNPN and CDR2 SVGIG (reference sequence). CDR3 length: 13 amino acids. The CDR3: CAWSRTANTETFF. In DNA, the CDR3 is TGTGCCTGGAGCCGGACAGCGAACACTGAAACTTTCTTT.

This clonotype was found many times. The chain uses TRBV28 and TRBJ2-3; weak D call: TRBD1 (6 bases). Deletions cut 5 bases from V and 0 bases from J, with 18 bases between. CDR3 size: 17 residues. Germline V gene data show CDR1 as MDHEN and CDR2 as SYDVKM. The CDR3 coding sequence is TGTGCCAGCAGTCCCCTCAGGGGATCCATTAGCACAGATACGCAGTATTTT. Amino acid sequence: CASSPLRGSISTDTQYF.

There are many counts of this clonotype. The J gene is TRBJ2-4, the V gene TRBV6-2 or TRBV6-3; unclear D gene. V was shortened by 0 bases and J by 0 bases, with 6 bases between the two germline ends. Germline lookup yields CDR1 MNHEY and CDR2 SVGEGT. This CDR3 has 15 amino acids. The CDR3 nucleotides are TGTGCCAGCAGTTACTCGCCACAAGCCAAAAACATTCAGTACTTC. Translating it yields CASSYSPQAKNIQYF.

The gene calls are TRBV6-1 and TRBJ1-5; D is perhaps TRBD1 (5 bases). V lost 2 bases and J 10 bases, leaving 21 bases between the germline ends. The V gene's germline CDR1 is MNHNS and CDR2 SASEGT. This CDR3 region has 16 residues. CDR3 coding DNA: TGTGCCAGCAGTGAATCGGGACGTTCGACTATAGCCCCCCAGCATTTT. Protein sequence: CASSESGRSTIAPQHF.

Only a few counts were recorded for this clonotype. This chain connects TRBV28 to TRBJ2-5, with D perhaps TRBD1 (6 bases). V was trimmed by 11 bases and J by 0 bases, leaving 13 bases between them. Looked up from germline, CDR1 is MDHEN and CDR2 is SYDVKM. This CDR3 spans 13 amino acids. CDR3 DNA: TGTGCCCTCAGGGGCACCAACCAAGAGACCCAGTACTTC. Its translation is CALRGTNQETQYF.

This clonotype has a count of ten or more. No conserved phenylalanine or tryptophan ends this CDR3, so it is likely a read error. The genes are TRBV28 and TRBJ2-2, with D possibly TRBD1 on 6 matching bases. The CDR3 has 16 residues. V was clipped by 5 bases and J by 2 bases, with 15 bases between them. Germline CDR1 MDHEN, CDR2 SYDVKM. DNA of the CDR3: TGTGCCAGCAGTCCTACCGGGACAATCAACACCGGGGAGCTGTTTCTT. Translating gives CASSPTGTINTGELFL.

This clonotype has a count of ten or more. The chain has TRBV7-3 and TRBJ2-2; tentative D call: TRBD1 (6 bases). V lost 1 base and J 12 bases, leaving 9 bases between the germline ends. The length of the CDR3 is 12 residues. In germline, CDR1 is SGHTA, CDR2 FQGTGA. The CDR3 DNA reads TGTGCCAGCAGCTTAAGCCAGGGGAAGCTGTTTTTT. Amino acid sequence: CASSLSQGKLFF.

In its sample, this clonotype was seen many times. For the CDR3, the DNA is TGCGCCAGCAGCCAAGACTCCACCGGCATACACTCTGGAAACACCATATATTTT. Translating gives CASSQDSTGIHSGNTIYF. This chain joins TRBV4-3 and TRBJ1-3; D uncertain. The germline CDR1 and CDR2 sequences are LGHNA and YSLEER. The CDR3 spans 18 residues. The V end was cut by 0 bases, the J end by 0 bases, with 15 bases between.

In its sample, this clonotype was seen many times. The J gene is TRBJ1-1, the V gene TRBV6-2 or TRBV6-3; D gene uncertain. Trimming cost V 7 bases and J 0 bases, with 9 bases left between them. The CDR3 runs to 13 residues. CDR1 is MNHEY, CDR2 SVGEGT, per germline. CDR3 nucleotide sequence: TGTGCCAGCACCTGGGAGGTGAACACTGAAGCTTTCTTT. It specifies CASTWEVNTEAFF.